This section outlines one TCR beta chain sequence together with its context. This specimen comes from a study of blood T cell repertoires in COVID-19. Study in general: Samples representing acute and convalescent COVID-19 were sourced from the United States, Italy and Spain. Nucleic acid was either cDNA or gDNA, and it came from T cells, B-cell-depleted T cells, or PBMCs.

This CDR3 spans 15 amino acids. The ends lost 1 base at V and 4 bases at J; junction bases unmatched: 3. Per germline, CDR1 SEHNR and CDR2 FQNEAQ (reference sequence). Seattle's cohort entered during active infection and was followed longitudinally. In the authors' workflow: Nucleated cell number was recorded as an estimate derived from reference gene primer amplification. Profiling relied on immunoSEQ multiplex PCR, and the TCRdb table lists in-frame clones only, not all of them. V and J calls and clone size are copied from that table; D and trimming were computed from the DNA. Among a few hundred thousand clones, about 80% were seen once, and the ten largest hold 15% to 19%.

The receptor was isolated from a person aged 65-85 years with COVID-19, enrolled during active disease. The rearrangement uses TRBV7-9 and TRBJ2-2; 7 bases line up with TRBD2. Sample: peripheral blood. DNA of the CDR3: TGTGCCAGCAGCTTAGTTGGACTAGTCACCGGGGAGCTGTTTTTT. Protein sequence: CASSLVGLVTGELFF.